A selection of T cell receptor beta chains follows, all from one sample in a study of shared clonotypes between healthy human individuals. Method: immunoSEQ multiplex PCR; TCRdb's copy keeps in-frame clones and lacks some. Among approximately 530,000 clones listed, 90% to 97% were seen once. The sequenced sample consisted of naive CD4+ T cells sorted from blood. Receptors originate from a woman in her thirties in good health. The CDR3 runs from the conserved cysteine through the conserved F or W. The D gene is left open where the match is weak. Size values are once, few and many counts, or a class for expanded clones, and some rows have none.

clone_size	v_call	d_call	j_call	cdr3_nt	cdr3_aa
-	TRBV5-4	-	TRBJ2-2	TGTGCCAGCAGCTATCCCCTCGGGCGGGATGGGATCGGGGAGCTGTTTTTT	CASSYPLGRDGIGELFF
-	TRBV5-1	-	TRBJ2-3	TGCGCCAGCAGTGGTGGGCCAGATACGCAGTATTTT	CASSGGPDTQYF
-	TRBV7-3	-	TRBJ2-3	TGTGCCAGCAGCTTCTCCGGGGCAGTGGGGGCAGATACGCAGTATTTT	CASSFSGAVGADTQYF
-	TRBV27	TRBD1	TRBJ2-7	TGTGCCAGCAGTTTACAGGGGGCCCTTAACTACGAGCAGTACTTC	CASSLQGALNYEQYF
-	TRBV7-9	-	TRBJ2-5	TGTGCCAGCAGCTTAGCGGGGGTACGTGAGACCCAGTACTTC	CASSLAGVRETQYF
-	TRBV9	-	TRBJ2-7	TGTGCCAGCAGCGTAGGCACAGGGGGGGGTTACGAGCAGTACTTC	CASSVGTGGGYEQYF
-	TRBV5-6	TRBD1	TRBJ2-3	TGTGCCAGCAGCTTACAGGGGAGAGGTACGCAGTATTTT	CASSLQGRGTQYF
-	TRBV27	TRBD1	TRBJ2-2	TGTGCCAGCAATGACAGGGGAAGCACCGGGGAGCTGTTTTTT	CASNDRGSTGELFF
-	TRBV28	TRBD1	TRBJ1-4	TGTGCCAGCAGCCCGGGACAGCGGAATGAAAAACTGTTTTTT	CASSPGQRNEKLFF
-	TRBV5-4	-	TRBJ1-5	TGTGCCAGCAGCGGCAACCTCAATCAGCCCCAGCATTTT	CASSGNLNQPQHF
-	TRBV28	TRBD1	TRBJ2-7	TGTGCCAGCAGATCCGGGACAGGGTCTTCGGTAGGGAAGCAGTACTTC	CASRSGTGSSVGKQYF
-	TRBV28	-	TRBJ2-7	TGTGCCAGCAGTTCCCCGGGCGGCGGCACGAGCTACGAGCAGTACTTC	CASSSPGGGTSYEQYF
-	TRBV4-2	TRBD2	TRBJ2-7	TGTGCCAGCAGCCGGACTAGCGGGGAAACCTCCTACGAGCAGTACTTC	CASSRTSGETSYEQYF
once	TRBV27	-	TRBJ1-5	TGTGCCAGCAGTCCCTATAGCAATCAGCCCCAGCATTTT	CASSPYSNQPQHF
-	TRBV28	-	TRBJ2-6	TGTGCCAGCATAGGACAGAACTCTGGGGCCAACGTCCTGACTTTC	CASIGQNSGANVLTF
-	TRBV11-2	-	TRBJ2-1	TGTGCCAGCAGCTTAAATGAGCAGTTCTTC	CASSLNEQFF
-	TRBV6-1	TRBD1	TRBJ1-2	TGTGCCAGCAGCGAACCCTCCGGGACAGGGGGTTATGGCTACACCTTC	CASSEPSGTGGYGYTF
-	TRBV30	-	TRBJ2-7	TGTGCCTGGACTACCGGGCCCTACATCTACGAGCAGTACTTC	CAWTTGPYIYEQYF
-	TRBV6-1	-	TRBJ1-5	TGTGCCAGCAGTGAAGGGACTCTAAGAGTAGGCAATCAGCCCCAGCATTTT	CASSEGTLRVGNQPQHF
-	TRBV28	TRBD1	TRBJ2-7	TGTGCCAGCAGTGGACCGGGACAGGGCTACGAGCAGTACTTC	CASSGPGQGYEQYF
-	TRBV10-3	-	TRBJ2-5	TGTGCCATCAGTGCGGGTCTCCAAGAGACCCAGTACTTC	CAISAGLQETQYF
-	TRBV19	-	TRBJ2-1	TGTGCCAGTCAATACTCAGCGTCCTACAATGAGCAGTTCTTC	CASQYSASYNEQFF
few	TRBV2	-	TRBJ1-1	TGTGCCAGCAGTGAAACAGGTCTATCTTTCTTT	CASSETGLSFF
-	TRBV5-1	-	TRBJ2-3	TGCGCCAGCAGCTTGTGGTCTATGGCAGATACGCAGTATTTT	CASSLWSMADTQYF
-	TRBV4-1	TRBD1	TRBJ2-7	TGCGCCAGCAGCCAAGCGAGACAGGGGCCCCGCTCCTACGAGCAGTACTTC	CASSQARQGPRSYEQYF
-	TRBV6-7	TRBD1	TRBJ2-7	TGTGCCAGCAGTTACTCCGGGACAACAAAGGGGGCAACCTACGAGCAGTACTTC	CASSYSGTTKGATYEQYF
-	TRBV28	-	TRBJ2-5	TGTGCCAGCAGTACGGGACCGATCCAAGAGACCCAGTACTTC	CASSTGPIQETQYF
-	TRBV7-2	-	TRBJ2-2	TGTGCCAGCAGCTTAGCCGGGACCCTGAACACCGGGGAGCTGTTTTTT	CASSLAGTLNTGELFF
-	TRBV29-1	TRBD2	TRBJ2-7	TGCAGCGTTGAAGGACTAGCGGGGACTTCCTACGAGCAGTACTTC	CSVEGLAGTSYEQYF
once	TRBV21-1	-	TRBJ2-7	TGTGCCAGCAGGTCCGGGACAGGGAGTCCCTACGAGCAGTACTTC	CASRSGTGSPYEQYF
-	TRBV6-6	TRBD2	TRBJ2-5	TGTGCCAGCAGTTACTATGGAGTAGCGGGAGAGACCCAGTACTTC	CASSYYGVAGETQYF
-	TRBV7-9	TRBD2	TRBJ2-5	TGTGCCAGCAGTGCGGGGGGCCCGCGCGGGGAGACCCAGTACTTC	CASSAGGPRGETQYF
-	TRBV10-3	-	TRBJ1-4	TGTGCCATCAGTGAGAACTCTGAAAAACTGTTTTTT	CAISENSEKLFF
-	TRBV6-5	-	TRBJ1-1	TGTGCCAGCAGTTACTCTTATAAAGCTTTCTTT	CASSYSYKAFF
-	TRBV10-1	-	TRBJ2-2	TGCGCCAGCAGTCAGACTGCTATTTACACCGGGGAGCTGTTTTTT	CASSQTAIYTGELFF
-	TRBV18	TRBD1	TRBJ2-7	TGTGCCAGCTCGCAAGACAGGGTAAACTCCGAGCAGTACTTC	CASSQDRVNSEQYF
once	TRBV18	-	TRBJ2-3	TGTGCCAGCTCACCAATGGCAGATACGCAGTATTTT	CASSPMADTQYF
-	TRBV5-1	-	TRBJ2-1	TGCGCCAGCACCCCGGGTGGAAGAAATGAGCAGTTCTTC	CASTPGGRNEQFF
-	TRBV27	-	TRBJ1-6	TGTGCCAGCAGTCCGTATTCAGGCAGTTCCTATAATTCACCCCTCCACTTT	CASSPYSGSSYNSPLHF
-	TRBV7-8	-	TRBJ2-1	TGTGCCAGCAGCTTAGTCACGGGTGGTGCCCGGGGTGAGCAGTTCTTC	CASSLVTGGARGEQFF
-	TRBV6-6	-	TRBJ1-1	TGTGCCAGCAGTGCCTTCGCGGACATGAACACTGAAGCTTTCTTT	CASSAFADMNTEAFF
-	TRBV18	TRBD1	TRBJ1-1	TGTGCCAGCTCACCTAAGACAGGGCTGAACACTGAAGCTTTCTTT	CASSPKTGLNTEAFF
-	TRBV11-2	TRBD2	TRBJ2-1	TGTGCCAGCAGTTATACTAGCGGGAGCTACAATGAGCAGTTCTTC	CASSYTSGSYNEQFF
-	TRBV19	TRBD1	TRBJ1-5	TGTGCCAGTAGTACTACAGGGGGGAATCAGCCCCAGCATTTT	CASSTTGGNQPQHF
-	TRBV27	-	TRBJ1-1	TGTGCCAGCAGTCAAGGGGTGAACACTGAAGCTTTCTTT	CASSQGVNTEAFF
-	TRBV28	TRBD1	TRBJ1-5	TGTGCCAGCAGTTTCGAGGACAGGTCGAGCTCGCCCCAGCATTTT	CASSFEDRSSSPQHF
-	TRBV5-1	TRBD2	TRBJ2-7	TGCGCCAGCAGCTCTCTAGCGGGAGGCTCCTACGAGCAGTACTTC	CASSSLAGGSYEQYF
-	TRBV19	TRBD2	TRBJ2-2	TGTGCCAGTGAAGTGACTAGCGGGAGCCTCACCACCGGGGAGCTGTTTTTT	CASEVTSGSLTTGELFF
-	TRBV6-5	-	TRBJ1-2	TGTGCCAGCAGGAATGAAGACAGCAACTATGGCTACACCTTC	CASRNEDSNYGYTF
once	TRBV4-1	TRBD1	TRBJ2-5	TGCGCCAGCAGCCCATCCAGGACAGGGGTTTCTGACAAGCAGTACTTC	CASSPSRTGVSDKQYF
-	TRBV11-3	-	TRBJ2-3	TGTGCCAGCAGCTTAGTAACTGATTTCGGTACGCAGTATTTT	CASSLVTDFGTQYF
-	TRBV27	-	TRBJ1-5	TGTGCCAGCAGTTTAGGACCCACAAGGCCCCAGCATTTT	CASSLGPTRPQHF
-	TRBV6-4	-	TRBJ1-2	TGTGCCAGCAGTCAGGAGGGGAGTATCCCCCATGGCTACACCTTC	CASSQEGSIPHGYTF